This TCR beta chain was obtained from a study of blood T cell repertoires in COVID-19. Study as a whole: There were acute and convalescent COVID-19 samples, and they came from the United States, Italy and Spain. In each case, the material was cDNA or gDNA derived from T cells, B-cell-depleted T cells, or PBMCs.

Per the study methods: Estimated nucleated cell counts came from reference gene primer amplification. Some clones are missing from TCRdb's copy, which holds only in-frame ones; the method was immunoSEQ multiplex PCR. The V and J calls and clone size are taken from that table; D and trimming were inferred from the DNA. In the table there are approximately 110,000 clones, roughly 80% of which are singletons. This clone was found a few times. V lost 4 bases and J 2 bases, leaving 14 bases between the germline ends. The CDR3 contains 16 residues. The germline V gene has CDR1 LGHNA and CDR2 YSLEER. The sequence was obtained from a human donor in a cohort sampled during active or convalescent COVID-19. The sample taken for sequencing was peripheral blood. This chain links TRBV4-3 with TRBJ2-2, with D maybe TRBD2 (6 bases). DNA of the CDR3: TGCGCCAGCAGCCCGGATACTAGCTCCAACACCGGGGAGCTGTTTTTT. The encoded protein is CASSPDTSSNTGELFF.